This T cell receptor (beta chain) originates from a study of blood T cell repertoires in COVID-19. Overall study: There were acute and convalescent COVID-19 samples, and they came from the United States, Italy and Spain. Sources were T cells, B-cell-depleted T cells, or PBMCs; the material itself was cDNA or gDNA.

Original processing methods: Estimated nucleated cell counts came from reference gene primer amplification. Sequencing was performed with immunoSEQ multiplex PCR; in TCRdb, only in-frame clones are kept and a portion is missing. V, J and clone size are those of that table, while D and trimming were read from the DNA. This sample has about 42,000 clones, with under 80% found just once. This clone occurred many times. CDR3 length: 17 amino acids. Germline assignment: CDR1 MDHEN and CDR2 SYDVKM. V was clipped by 2 bases and J by 2 bases; unmatched bases: 9. This chain links TRBV28 with TRBJ2-5; 9 positions match TRBD2. The sequence was collected from an elderly man with acute or convalescent COVID-19. Material: peripheral blood. In DNA, the CDR3 is TGTGCCAGCAGTTTAAGGCGGACTAGCGCGTATCAAGAGACCCAGTACTTC. Protein product: CASSLRRTSAYQETQYF.